This T cell receptor (beta chain) originates from a study of T-cell reconstitution after alpha-beta-depleted transplantation in children. Regarding the study as a whole: Surviving thymic progenitors and recipient T cells were the source of high TCRbeta diversity at day 60 in some patients. About two months after transplant, alpha-beta T cells reportedly came from several hundred expanded graft clones. T-cell counts and diversity at one year following transplant were attributed mainly to newly produced T cells.

V gave up 3 bases and J gave up 6 bases, with 7 bases separating them. Germline V gene lookup returns CDR1 DFQATT and CDR2 SNEGSKA (reference sequence). The length of the CDR3 is 11 residues. Library preparation (for TCRbeta) was performed with unique molecular identifiers. One entry per CDR3 protein, called by TCRdb with MiXCR from the PCR reads. The data contain 750,000 to 950,000 distinct CDR3 sequences, approximately 15% of them seen just once; the ten biggest clones take up around 5%. Concerning this clonotype itself: Its specificity is unknown.

This TCR derives from a male patient between 10 and 17 years old who had a stem cell transplant for acute lymphoblastic leukemia, so the T cells may come from the graft donor. Sequenced here: PBMCs, mostly from graft donor cells, sampled 360 days after TCRalphabeta/CD19-depleted stem cell transplant. The chain has TRBV20-1 and TRBJ2-3; D not resolved. The CDR3 reads CSASRADTQYF. CDR3 in DNA: TGCAGTGCTAGCCGGGCGGATACGCAGTATTTT.